The entry below describes one T cell receptor beta chain. As yet, its antigen is unknown. The V end lost 3 bases, the J end lost 6 bases, and 15 bases lay between the germline ends. There are 14 residues in the CDR3. Germline CDR1 KGHSH, CDR2 LQKENI. This sample was taken from a study of cytomegalovirus exposure and HLA in healthy donors. Study in general: Roughly 92 million unique TCRs, all from HLA-typed donors, were included in an early release of the data.

Primers: 60 Vbeta forward and 13 Jbeta reverse. Measured with immunoSEQ multiplex PCR; TCRdb has only the in-frame clones, and not every one. This sample yields 130,000 to 150,000 clones, of which about 70% are seen a single time; 1.5% to 2% belongs to the top ten. Study results and caveats: One variant, a missense change in DCLRE1C, was linked in a later analysis to TCR beta V- and J-gene trimming. Investigators reported approximately 150 TCR beta chains as tied to cytomegalovirus. A cluster of highly shared sequence variants was likely a sequencing artifact.

The chain carries TRBV18 and TRBJ2-7; D is unclear. The receptor's source is a woman between 35 and 50 years old in good health and CMV-seronegative. Material: PBMCs. The DNA for the CDR3 is TGTGCCAGCTCACCCCGGCAGGTAATACTCGAGCAGTACTTC. It specifies CASSPRQVILEQYF.